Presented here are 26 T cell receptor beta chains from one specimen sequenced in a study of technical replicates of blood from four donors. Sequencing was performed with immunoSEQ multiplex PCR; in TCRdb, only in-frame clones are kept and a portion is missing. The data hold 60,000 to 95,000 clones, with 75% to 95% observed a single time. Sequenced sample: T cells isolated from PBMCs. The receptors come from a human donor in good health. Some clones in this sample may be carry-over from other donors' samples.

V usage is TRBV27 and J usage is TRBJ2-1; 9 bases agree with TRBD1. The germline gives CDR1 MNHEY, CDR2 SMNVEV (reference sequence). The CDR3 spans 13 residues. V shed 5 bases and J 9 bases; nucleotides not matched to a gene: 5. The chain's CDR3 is CASSVQGAGEQFF. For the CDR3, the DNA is TGTGCCAGCAGTGTACAGGGGGCTGGTGAGCAGTTCTTC.

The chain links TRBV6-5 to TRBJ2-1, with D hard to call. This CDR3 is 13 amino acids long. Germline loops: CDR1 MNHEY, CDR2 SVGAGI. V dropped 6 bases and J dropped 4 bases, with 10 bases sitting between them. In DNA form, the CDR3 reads TGTGCCAGCAGAATGTCCAATTACAATGAGCAGTTCTTC. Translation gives CASRMSNYNEQFF.

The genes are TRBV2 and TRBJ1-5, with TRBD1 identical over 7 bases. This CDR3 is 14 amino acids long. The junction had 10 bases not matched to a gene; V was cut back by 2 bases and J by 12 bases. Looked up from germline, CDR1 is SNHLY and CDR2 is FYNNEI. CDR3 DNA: TGTGCCAGCAGTGAAACAGGGGTCCTCGGTAACCAGCATTTT. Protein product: CASSETGVLGNQHF.

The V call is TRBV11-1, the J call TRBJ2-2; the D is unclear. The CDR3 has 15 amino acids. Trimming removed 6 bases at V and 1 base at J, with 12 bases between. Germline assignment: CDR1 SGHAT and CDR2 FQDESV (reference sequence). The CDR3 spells CASRASDLNTGELFF. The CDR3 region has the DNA TGTGCCAGCAGGGCCAGTGACTTGAACACCGGGGAGCTGTTTTTT.

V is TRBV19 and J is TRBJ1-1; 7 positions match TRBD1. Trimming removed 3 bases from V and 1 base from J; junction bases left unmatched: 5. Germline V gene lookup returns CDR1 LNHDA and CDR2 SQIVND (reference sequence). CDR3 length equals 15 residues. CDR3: CASSMRGRGNTEAFF. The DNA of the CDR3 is TGTGCCAGTAGTATGAGGGGGCGCGGGAACACTGAAGCTTTCTTT. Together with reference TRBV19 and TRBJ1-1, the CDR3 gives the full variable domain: DGGITQSPKYLFRKEGQNVTLSCEQNLNHDAMYWYRQDPGQGLRLIYYSQIVNDFQKGDIAEGYSVSREKKESFPLTVTSAQKNPTAFYLCASSMRGRGNTEAFFGQGTRLTVV.

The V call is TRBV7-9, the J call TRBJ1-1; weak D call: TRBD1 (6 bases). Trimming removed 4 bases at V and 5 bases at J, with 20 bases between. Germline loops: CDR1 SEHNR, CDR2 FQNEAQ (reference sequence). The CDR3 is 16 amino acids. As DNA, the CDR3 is TGTGCCAGCAGCTCCAGGGAGGGGGTAAGGGGAACTGAAGCTTTCTTT. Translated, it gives CASSSREGVRGTEAFF. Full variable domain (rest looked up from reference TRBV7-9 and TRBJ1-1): DTGVSQNPRHKITKRGQNVTFRCDPISEHNRLYWYRQTLGQGPEFLTYFQNEAQLEKSRLLSDRFSAERPKGSFSTLEIQRTEQGDSAMYLCASSSREGVRGTEAFFGQGTRLTVV.

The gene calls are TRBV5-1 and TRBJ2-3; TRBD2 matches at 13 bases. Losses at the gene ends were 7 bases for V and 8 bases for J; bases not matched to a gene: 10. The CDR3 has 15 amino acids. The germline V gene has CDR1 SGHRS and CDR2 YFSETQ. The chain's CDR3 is CASDGTSGISGTQYF. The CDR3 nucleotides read TGCGCCAGCGACGGGACTAGCGGGATCTCCGGTACGCAGTATTTT.

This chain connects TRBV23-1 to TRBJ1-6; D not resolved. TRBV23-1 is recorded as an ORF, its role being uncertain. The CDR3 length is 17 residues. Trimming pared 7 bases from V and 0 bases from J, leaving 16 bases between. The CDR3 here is CASTPRGTNSYNSPLHF. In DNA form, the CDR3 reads TGCGCCAGCACCCCAAGAGGAACCAACTCCTATAATTCACCCCTCCACTTT.

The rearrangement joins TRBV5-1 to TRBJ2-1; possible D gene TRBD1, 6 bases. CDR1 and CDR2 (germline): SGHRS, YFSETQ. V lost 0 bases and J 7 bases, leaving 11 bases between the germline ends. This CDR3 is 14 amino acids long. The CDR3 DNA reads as TGCGCCAGCAGCTTGGTGGACAGCAAAAATGAGCAGTTCTTC. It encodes CASSLVDSKNEQFF.

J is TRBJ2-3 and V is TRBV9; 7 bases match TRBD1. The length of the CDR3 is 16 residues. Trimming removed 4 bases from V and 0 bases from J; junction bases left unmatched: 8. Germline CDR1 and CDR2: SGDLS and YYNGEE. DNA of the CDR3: TGTGCCAGCAGCCTGACAGGGATTTCTAGCACAGATACGCAGTATTTT. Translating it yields CASSLTGISSTDTQYF.

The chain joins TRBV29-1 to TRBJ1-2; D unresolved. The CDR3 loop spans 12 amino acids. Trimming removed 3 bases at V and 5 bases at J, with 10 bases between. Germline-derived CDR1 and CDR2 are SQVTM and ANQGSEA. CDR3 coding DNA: TGCAGCGTTGAGCGTCAGCGTTATGGCTACACCTTC. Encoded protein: CSVERQRYGYTF.

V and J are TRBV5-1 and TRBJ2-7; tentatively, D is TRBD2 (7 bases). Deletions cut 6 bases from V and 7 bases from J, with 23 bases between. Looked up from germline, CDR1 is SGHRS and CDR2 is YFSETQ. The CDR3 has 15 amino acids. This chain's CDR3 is CASISLGGPVWEQYF. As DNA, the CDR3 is TGCGCCAGCATTTCTCTCGGGGGGCCCGTGTGGGAGCAGTACTTC.

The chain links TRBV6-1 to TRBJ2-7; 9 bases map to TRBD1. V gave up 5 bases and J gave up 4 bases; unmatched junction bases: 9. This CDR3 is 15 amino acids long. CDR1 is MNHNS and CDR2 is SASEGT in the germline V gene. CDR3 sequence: CASSTRTGASYEQYF. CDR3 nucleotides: TGTGCCAGCAGTACCCGGACAGGGGCATCATACGAGCAGTACTTC.

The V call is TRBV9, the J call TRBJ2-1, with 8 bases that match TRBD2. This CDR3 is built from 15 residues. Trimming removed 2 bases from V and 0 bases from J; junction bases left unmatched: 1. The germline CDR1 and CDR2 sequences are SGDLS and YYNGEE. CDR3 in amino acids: CASSVGTSSYNEQFF. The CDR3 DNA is TGTGCCAGCAGCGTCGGGACTAGCTCCTACAATGAGCAGTTCTTC.

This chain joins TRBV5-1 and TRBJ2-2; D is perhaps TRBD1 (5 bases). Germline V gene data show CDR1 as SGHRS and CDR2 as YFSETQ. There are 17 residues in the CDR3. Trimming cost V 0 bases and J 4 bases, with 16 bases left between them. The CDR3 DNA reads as TGCGCCAGCAGCTTGGAGTTGGTTTCCAGGGCCACCGGGGAGCTGTTTTTT. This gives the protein CASSLELVSRATGELFF.

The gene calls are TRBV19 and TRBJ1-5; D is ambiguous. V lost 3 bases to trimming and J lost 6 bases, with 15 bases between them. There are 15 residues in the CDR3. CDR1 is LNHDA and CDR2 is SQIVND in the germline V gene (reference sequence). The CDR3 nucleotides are TGTGCCAGTAGTATGGGTGGTTTACAGTCTCAGCCCCAGCATTTT. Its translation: CASSMGGLQSQPQHF.

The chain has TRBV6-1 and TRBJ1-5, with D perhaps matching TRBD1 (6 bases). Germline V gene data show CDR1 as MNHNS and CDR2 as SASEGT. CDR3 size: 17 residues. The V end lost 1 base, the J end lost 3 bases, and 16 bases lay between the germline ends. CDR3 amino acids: CASSEGRGGSFNQPQHF. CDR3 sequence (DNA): TGTGCCAGCAGTGAAGGTCGTGGGGGCTCGTTCAATCAGCCCCAGCATTTT.

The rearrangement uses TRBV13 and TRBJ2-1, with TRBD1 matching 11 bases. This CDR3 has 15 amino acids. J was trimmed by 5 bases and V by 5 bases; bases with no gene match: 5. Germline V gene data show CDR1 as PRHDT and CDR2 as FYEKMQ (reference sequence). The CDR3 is CASSDRDRGNNEQFF. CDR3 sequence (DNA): TGTGCCAGCAGCGACCGGGACAGGGGGAACAATGAGCAGTTCTTC.

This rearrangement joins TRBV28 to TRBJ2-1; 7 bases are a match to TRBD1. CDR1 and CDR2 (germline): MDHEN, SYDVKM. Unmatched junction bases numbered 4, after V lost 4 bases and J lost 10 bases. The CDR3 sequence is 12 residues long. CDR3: CASSSTGDEQFF. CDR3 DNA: TGTGCCAGCAGTTCCACAGGGGACGAGCAGTTCTTC.

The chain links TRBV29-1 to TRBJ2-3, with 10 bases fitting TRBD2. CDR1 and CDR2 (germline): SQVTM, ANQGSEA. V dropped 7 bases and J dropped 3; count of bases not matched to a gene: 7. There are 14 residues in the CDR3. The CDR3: CSALAGVGTDTQYF. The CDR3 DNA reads TGCAGCGCTCTAGCGGGAGTAGGTACAGATACGCAGTATTTT.

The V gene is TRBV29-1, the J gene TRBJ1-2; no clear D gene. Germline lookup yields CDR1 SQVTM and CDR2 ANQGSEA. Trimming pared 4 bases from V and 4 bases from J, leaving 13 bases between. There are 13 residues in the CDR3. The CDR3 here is CSVAAGFGYGYTF. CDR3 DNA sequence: TGCAGCGTTGCGGCGGGATTTGGCTATGGCTACACCTTC.

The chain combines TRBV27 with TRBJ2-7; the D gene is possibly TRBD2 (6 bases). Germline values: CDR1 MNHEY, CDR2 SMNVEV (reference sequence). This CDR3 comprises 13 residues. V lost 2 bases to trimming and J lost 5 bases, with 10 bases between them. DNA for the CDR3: TGTGCCAGCAGTTTAGCGGGGCTCCACGAGCAGTACTTC. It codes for CASSLAGLHEQYF.

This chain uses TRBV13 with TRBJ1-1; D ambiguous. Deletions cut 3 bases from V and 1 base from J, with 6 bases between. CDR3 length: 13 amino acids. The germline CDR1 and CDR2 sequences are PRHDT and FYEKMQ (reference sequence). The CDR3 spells CASSFLTNTEAFF. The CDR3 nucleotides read TGTGCCAGCAGCTTTCTAACGAACACTGAAGCTTTCTTT.

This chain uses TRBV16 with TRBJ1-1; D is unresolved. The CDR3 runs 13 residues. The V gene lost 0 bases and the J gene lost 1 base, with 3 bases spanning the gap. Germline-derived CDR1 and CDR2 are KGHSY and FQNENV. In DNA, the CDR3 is TGTGCCAGCAGCCAATCCCAGAACACTGAAGCTTTCTTT. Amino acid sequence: CASSQSQNTEAFF.

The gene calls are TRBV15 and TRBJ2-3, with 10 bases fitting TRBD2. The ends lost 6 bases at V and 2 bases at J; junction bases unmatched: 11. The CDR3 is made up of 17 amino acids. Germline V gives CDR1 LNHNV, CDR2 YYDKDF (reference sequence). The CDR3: CATSARPLAGATDTQYF. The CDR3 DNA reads TGTGCCACCAGTGCTCGACCCCTAGCGGGGGCCACAGATACGCAGTATTTT. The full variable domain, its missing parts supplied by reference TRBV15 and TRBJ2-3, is DAMVIQNPRYQVTQFGKPVTLSCSQTLNHNVMYWYQQKSSQAPKLLFHYYDKDFNNEADTPDNFQSRRPNTSFCFLDIRSPGLGDTAMYLCATSARPLAGATDTQYFGPGTRLTVL.

CDR3 protein: CASSPIQGNTGELFF. The CDR3 coding sequence is TGTGCCAGCTCACCAATCCAGGGGAACACCGGGGAGCTGTTTTTT. The chain joins TRBV18 to TRBJ2-2; D may be TRBD1 (5 bases). The germline V gene has CDR1 KGHSH and CDR2 LQKENI. The CDR3 spans 15 residues. With 2 bases removed from V and 1 base from J, the gap between germline ends came to 8 bases. The complete variable domain, with remaining parts taken from reference TRBV18 and TRBJ2-2, reads NAGVMQNPRHLVRRRGQEARLRCSPMKGHSHVYWYRQLPEEGLKFMVYLQKENIIDESGMPKERFSAEFPKEGPSILRIQQVVRGDSAAYFCASSPIQGNTGELFFGEGSRLTVL.